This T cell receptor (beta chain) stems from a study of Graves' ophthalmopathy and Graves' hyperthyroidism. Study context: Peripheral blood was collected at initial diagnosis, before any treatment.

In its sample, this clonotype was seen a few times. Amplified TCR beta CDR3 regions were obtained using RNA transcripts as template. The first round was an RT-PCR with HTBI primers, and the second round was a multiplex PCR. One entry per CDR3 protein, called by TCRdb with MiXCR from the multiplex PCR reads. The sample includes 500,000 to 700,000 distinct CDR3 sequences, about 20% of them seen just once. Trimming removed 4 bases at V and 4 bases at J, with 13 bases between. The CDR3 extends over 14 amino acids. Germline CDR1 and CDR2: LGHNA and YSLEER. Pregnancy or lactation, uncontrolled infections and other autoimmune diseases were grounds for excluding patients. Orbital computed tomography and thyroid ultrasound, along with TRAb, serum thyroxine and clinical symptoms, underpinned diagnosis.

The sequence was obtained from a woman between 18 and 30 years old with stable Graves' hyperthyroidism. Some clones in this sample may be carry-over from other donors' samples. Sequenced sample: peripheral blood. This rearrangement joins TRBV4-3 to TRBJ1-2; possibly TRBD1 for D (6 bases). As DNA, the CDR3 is TGCGCCAGCAGCCCGGGACACCTCGTCTATGGCTACACCTTC. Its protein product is CASSPGHLVYGYTF.